Sequencing of this T cell receptor (beta chain) was carried out in a study of T cell responses to AZD1222 COVID-19 vaccine. Study-wide results and limits: Females made up more of the donors, who were largely white British, and clonal diversity may have come out too low. In all cases, repertoires were sampled only after the peak T cell response.

In its sample, this clone was seen once. Its cognate antigen is unknown. Data came from immunoSEQ multiplex PCR; TCRdb stores just in-frame clones and leaves some out. The sample yields tens of thousands of clones, 80% to 90% seen once. Sequenced material: peripheral blood, taken 28 days after the second AZD1222 dose. This sequence was found in an adult who received the AZD1222 COVID-19 vaccine.

The CDR3 loop is CASSFGVNSPLHF. CDR3 DNA sequence: TGTGCCAGCAGCTTCGGGGTAAATTCACCCCTCCACTTT. V usage is TRBV7-2 and J usage is TRBJ1-6; the D is unclear. CDR3 length: 13 residues. The V end was cut by 3 bases, the J end by 7 bases, with 7 bases between. Germline CDR1 is SGHTA and CDR2 is FQGNSA.